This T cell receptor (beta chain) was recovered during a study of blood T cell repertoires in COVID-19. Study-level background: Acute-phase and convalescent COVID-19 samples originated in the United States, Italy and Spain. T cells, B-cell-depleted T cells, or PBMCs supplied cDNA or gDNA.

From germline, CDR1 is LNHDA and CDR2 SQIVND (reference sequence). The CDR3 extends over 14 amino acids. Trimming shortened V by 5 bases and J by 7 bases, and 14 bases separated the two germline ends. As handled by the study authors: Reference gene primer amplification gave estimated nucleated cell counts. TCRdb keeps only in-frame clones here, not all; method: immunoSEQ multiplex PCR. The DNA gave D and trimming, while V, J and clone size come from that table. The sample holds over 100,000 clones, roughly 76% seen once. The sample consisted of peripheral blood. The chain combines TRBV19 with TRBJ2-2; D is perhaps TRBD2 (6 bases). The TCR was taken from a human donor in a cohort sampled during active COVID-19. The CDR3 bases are TGTGCCAGTAGTTGGTCGGGACTCAACGGGGAGCTGTTTTTT. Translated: CASSWSGLNGELFF.